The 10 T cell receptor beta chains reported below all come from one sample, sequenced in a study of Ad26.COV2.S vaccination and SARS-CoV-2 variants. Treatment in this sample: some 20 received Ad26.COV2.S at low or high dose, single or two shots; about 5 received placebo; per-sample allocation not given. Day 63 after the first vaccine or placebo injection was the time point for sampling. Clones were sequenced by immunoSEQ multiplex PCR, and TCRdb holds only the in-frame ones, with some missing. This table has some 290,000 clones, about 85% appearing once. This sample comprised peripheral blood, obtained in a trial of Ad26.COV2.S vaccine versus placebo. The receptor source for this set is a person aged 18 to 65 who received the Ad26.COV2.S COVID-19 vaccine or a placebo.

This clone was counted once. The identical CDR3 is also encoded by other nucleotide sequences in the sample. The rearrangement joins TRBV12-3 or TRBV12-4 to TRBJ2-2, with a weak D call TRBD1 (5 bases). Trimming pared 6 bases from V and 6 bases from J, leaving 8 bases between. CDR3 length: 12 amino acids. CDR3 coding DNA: TGTGCCAGCAGCCTCAGGGCCGGGGAGCTGTTTTTT. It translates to CASSLRAGELFF.

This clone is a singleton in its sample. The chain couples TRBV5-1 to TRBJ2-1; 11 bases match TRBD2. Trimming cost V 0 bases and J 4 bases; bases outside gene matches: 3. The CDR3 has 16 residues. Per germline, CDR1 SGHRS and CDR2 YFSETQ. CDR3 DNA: TGCGCCAGCAGCTTGGTGGCTAGCGGGGGGTACAATGAGCAGTTCTTC. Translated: CASSLVASGGYNEQFF.

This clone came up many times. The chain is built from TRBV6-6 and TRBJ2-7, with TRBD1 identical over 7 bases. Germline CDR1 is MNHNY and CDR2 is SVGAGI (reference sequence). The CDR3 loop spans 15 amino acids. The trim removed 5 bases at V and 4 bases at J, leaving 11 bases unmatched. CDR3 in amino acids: CASSASGQTVYEQYF. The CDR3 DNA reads TGTGCCAGCAGTGCCTCGGGACAGACAGTGTACGAGCAGTACTTC.

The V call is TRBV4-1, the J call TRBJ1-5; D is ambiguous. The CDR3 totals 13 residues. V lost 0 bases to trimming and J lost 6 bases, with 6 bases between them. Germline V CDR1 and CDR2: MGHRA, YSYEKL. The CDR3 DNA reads TGCGCCAGCAGCCAAGATCCCAGTCAGCCCCAGCATTTT. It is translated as CASSQDPSQPQHF.

CDR3 region: CASSTTATDTQYF. In DNA, the CDR3 is TGTGCCAGCAGTACTACAGCAACAGATACGCAGTATTTT. The chain carries TRBV6-6 and TRBJ2-3, with D uncertain. CDR1 and CDR2 from the germline V gene are MNHNY and SVGAGI (reference sequence). With 5 bases removed from V and 3 bases from J, the gap between germline ends came to 9 bases. The CDR3 runs to 13 residues.

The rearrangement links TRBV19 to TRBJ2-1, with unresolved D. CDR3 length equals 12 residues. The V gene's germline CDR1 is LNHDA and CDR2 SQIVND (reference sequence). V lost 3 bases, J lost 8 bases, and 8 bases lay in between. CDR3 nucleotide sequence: TGTGCCAGTAGTATCAACAGATATGAGCAGTTCTTC. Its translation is CASSINRYEQFF.

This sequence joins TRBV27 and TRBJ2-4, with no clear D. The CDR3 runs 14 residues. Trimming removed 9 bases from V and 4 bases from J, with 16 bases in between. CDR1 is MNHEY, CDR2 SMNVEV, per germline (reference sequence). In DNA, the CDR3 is TGTGCCAGGTCCTTCCCGGTTGCAAAAAACATTCAGTACTTC. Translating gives CARSFPVAKNIQYF.

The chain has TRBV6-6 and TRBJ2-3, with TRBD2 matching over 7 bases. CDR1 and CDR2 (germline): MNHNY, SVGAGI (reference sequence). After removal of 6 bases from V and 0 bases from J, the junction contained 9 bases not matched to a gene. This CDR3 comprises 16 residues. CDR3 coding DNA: TGTGCCAGCAGCCCAGCGAGCGGGGAGAGCACAGATACGCAGTATTTT. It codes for CASSPASGESTDTQYF.

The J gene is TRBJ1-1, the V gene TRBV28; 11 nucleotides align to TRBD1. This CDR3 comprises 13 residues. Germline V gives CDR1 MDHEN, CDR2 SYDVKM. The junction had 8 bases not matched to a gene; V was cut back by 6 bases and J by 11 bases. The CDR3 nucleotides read TGTGCCAGCAGGGAGGGGACAGGGGGTACGGCTTTCTTT. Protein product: CASREGTGGTAFF.

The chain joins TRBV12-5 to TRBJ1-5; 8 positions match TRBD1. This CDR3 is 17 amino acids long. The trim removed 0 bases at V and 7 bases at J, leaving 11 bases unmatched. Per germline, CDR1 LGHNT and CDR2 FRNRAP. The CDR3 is CASGLVPRTGKGQPQHF. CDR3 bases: TGTGCTAGTGGTTTGGTACCTAGGACAGGGAAAGGCCAGCCCCAGCATTTT.